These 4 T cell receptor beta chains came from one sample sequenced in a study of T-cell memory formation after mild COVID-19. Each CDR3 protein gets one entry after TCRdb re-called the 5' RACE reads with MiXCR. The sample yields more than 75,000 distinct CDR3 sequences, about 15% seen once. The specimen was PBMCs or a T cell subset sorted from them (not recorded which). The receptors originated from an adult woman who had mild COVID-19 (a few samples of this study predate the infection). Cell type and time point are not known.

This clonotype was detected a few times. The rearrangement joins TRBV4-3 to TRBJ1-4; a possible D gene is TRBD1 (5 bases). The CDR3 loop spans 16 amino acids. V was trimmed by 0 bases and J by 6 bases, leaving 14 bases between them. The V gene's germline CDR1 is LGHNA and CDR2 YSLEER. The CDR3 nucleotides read TGCGCCAGCAGCCAAGATCAGGGCAGGGTTTATGAAAAACTGTTTTTT. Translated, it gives CASSQDQGRVYEKLFF.

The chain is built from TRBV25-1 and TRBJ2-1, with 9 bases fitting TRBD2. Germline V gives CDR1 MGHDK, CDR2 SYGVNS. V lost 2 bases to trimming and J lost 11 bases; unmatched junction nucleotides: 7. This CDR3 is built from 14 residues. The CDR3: CASSEGGRAGQQFF. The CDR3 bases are TGTGCCAGCAGTGAAGGCGGGAGGGCCGGACAGCAGTTCTTC.

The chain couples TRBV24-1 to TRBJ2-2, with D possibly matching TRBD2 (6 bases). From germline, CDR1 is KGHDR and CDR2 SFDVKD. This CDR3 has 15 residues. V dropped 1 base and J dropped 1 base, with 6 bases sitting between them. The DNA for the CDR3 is TGTGCCACCAGTGATTTTAGCGGGAACACCGGGGAGCTGTTTTTT. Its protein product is CATSDFSGNTGELFF.

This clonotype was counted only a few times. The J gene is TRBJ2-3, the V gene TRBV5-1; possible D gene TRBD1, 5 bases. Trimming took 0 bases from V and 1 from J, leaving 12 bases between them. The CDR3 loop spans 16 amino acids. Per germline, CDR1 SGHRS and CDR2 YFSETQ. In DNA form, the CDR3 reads TGCGCCAGCAGCTTGGCCTGGCAGGGTGGCACAGATACGCAGTATTTT. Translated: CASSLAWQGGTDTQYF.